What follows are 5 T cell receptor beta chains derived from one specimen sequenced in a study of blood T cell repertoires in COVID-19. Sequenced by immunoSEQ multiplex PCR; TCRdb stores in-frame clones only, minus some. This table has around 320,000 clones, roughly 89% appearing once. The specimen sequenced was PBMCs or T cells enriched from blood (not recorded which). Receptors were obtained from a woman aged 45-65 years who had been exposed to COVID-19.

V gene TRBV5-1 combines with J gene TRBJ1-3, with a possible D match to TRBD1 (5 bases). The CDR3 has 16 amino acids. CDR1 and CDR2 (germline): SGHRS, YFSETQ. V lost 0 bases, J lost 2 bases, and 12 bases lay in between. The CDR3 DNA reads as TGCGCCAGCAGCTTGGGAGTGTGGGGCCCTGGAAACACCATATATTTT. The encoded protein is CASSLGVWGPGNTIYF.

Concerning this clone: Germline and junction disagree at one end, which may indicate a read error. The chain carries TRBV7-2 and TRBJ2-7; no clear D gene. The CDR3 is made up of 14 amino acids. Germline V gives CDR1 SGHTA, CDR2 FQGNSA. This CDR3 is CASSLASGSSEQYF. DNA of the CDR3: TGTGCCAGCAGCTTAGCCTCCGGGTCCTCCGAGCAGTACTTC. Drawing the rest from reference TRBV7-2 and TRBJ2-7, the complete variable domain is GAGVSQSPSNKVTEKGKDVELRCDPISGHTALYWYRQSLGQGLEFLIYFQGNSAPDKSGLPSDRFSAERTGGSVSTLTIQRTQQEDSAVYLCASSLASGSSEQYFGPGTRLTVT.

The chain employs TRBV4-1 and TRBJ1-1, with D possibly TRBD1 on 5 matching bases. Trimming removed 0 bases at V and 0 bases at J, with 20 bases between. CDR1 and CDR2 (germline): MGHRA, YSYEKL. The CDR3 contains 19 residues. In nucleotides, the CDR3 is TGCGCCAGCAGCCAAGATTTGAGACAGCCTTTATCATTGAACACTGAAGCTTTCTTT. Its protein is CASSQDLRQPLSLNTEAFF.

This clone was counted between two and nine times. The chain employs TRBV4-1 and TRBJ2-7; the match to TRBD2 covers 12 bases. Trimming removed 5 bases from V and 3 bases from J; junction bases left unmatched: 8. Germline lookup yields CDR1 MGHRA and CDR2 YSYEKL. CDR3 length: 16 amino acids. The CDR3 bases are TGCGCCAGCAGCGACCCTGGACTAGCGGGGATCTACGAGCAGTACTTC. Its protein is CASSDPGLAGIYEQYF.

The DNA of the CDR3 is TGTGCCAGCAGGGACCGGGTCCGGACAAACGGGGAGCTGTTTTTT. Translation: CASRDRVRTNGELFF. The V call is TRBV2, the J call TRBJ2-2; D is possibly TRBD1 (5 bases). CDR3 length equals 15 residues. The V gene's germline CDR1 is SNHLY and CDR2 FYNNEI. The V end lost 6 bases, the J end lost 7 bases, and 18 bases lay between the germline ends.